This T cell receptor (beta chain) originates from a study of blood T cell repertoires in COVID-19. Study overall: PBMCs, B-cell-depleted T cells, or T cells were the source of the cDNA or gDNA that made up the material.

Authors' data handling: From reference gene primer amplification, estimates of nucleated cell counts were derived. Only in-frame clones appear in the TCRdb table, and some are missing; sequencing was by immunoSEQ multiplex PCR. That table gives V, J and clone size, and the DNA gave D and trimming. The sample has some 270,000 clones; almost 85% are singletons. Assignments of participants to cohorts depended upon their own reported clinical history. V lost 4 bases to trimming and J lost 3 bases; unmatched junction nucleotides: 8. This CDR3 region has 15 residues. Sequencing input: PBMCs or T cells enriched from blood (not recorded which). The V and J genes are TRBV23-1 and TRBJ1-2; TRBD1 matches at 7 bases. TRBV23-1 is an open reading frame whose function is uncertain. The sequence derives from a woman aged 45-65 years with acute COVID-19. CDR3 loop: CASSRSDRWDYGYTF. CDR3 in DNA: TGCGCCAGCAGTCGATCGGACAGGTGGGACTATGGCTACACCTTC.